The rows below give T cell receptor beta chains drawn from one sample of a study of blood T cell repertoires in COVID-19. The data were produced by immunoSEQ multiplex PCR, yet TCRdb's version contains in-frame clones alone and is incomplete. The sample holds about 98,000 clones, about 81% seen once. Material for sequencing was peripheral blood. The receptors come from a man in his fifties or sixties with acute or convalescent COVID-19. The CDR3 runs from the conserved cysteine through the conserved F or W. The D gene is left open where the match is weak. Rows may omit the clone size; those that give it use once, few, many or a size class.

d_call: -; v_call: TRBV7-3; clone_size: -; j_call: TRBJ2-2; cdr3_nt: TGTGCCAGCAGCTTAACGTCTAAAGCCGGGGAGCTGTTTTTT; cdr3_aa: CASSLTSKAGELFF
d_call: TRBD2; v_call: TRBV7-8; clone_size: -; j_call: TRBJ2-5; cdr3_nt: TGTGCCAGCAGCTTAGGTCGGCTAGCGGGAGGTGACCAAGAGACCCAGTACTTC; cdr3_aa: CASSLGRLAGGDQETQYF
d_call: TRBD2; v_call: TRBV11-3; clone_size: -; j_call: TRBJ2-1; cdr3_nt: TGTGCCAGCAGCGGTCTAGCGGGAGCCTACAATGAGCAGTTCTTC; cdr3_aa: CASSGLAGAYNEQFF
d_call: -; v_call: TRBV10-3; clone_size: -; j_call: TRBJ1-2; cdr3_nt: TGTGCCATCGGGGCAGGGCCTAACTATGGCTACACCTTC; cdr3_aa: CAIGAGPNYGYTF
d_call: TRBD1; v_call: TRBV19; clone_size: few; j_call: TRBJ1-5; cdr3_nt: TGTGCCAGTGGACAGGGCTACAATCAGCCCCAGCATTTT; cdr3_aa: CASGQGYNQPQHF
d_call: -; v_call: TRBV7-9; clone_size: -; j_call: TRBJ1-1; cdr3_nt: TGTGCCAGCAGCTTAACGCGGCAGGAAGCTTTCTTT; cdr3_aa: CASSLTRQEAFF
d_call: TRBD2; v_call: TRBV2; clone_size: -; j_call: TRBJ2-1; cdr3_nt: TGTGCCAGCAAAAAAACTAGCGGGAGTTTGGGGGAGCAGTTCTTC; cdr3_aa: CASKKTSGSLGEQFF
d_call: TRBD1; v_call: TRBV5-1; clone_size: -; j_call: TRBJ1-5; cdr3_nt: TGCGCCAGCAGCCCGGGACAGGGAGGCGTTCAGCCCCAGCATTTT; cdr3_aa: CASSPGQGGVQPQHF
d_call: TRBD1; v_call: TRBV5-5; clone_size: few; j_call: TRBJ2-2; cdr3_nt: TGTGCCAGCAGCCGTTCCAGTCCGGGACAGGGAAGCACCGGGGAGCTGTTTTTT; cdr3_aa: CASSRSSPGQGSTGELFF
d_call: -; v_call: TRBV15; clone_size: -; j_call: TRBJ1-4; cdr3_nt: TGTGCCACCAGCAGAGATCTAGGGGATGAAAAACTGTTTTTT; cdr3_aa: CATSRDLGDEKLFF
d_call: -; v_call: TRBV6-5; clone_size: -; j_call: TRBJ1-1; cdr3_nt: TGTGCCAGCACCCCGACAGATTCTAACACTGAAGCTTTCTTT; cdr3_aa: CASTPTDSNTEAFF
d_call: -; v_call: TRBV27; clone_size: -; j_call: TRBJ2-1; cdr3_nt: TGTGCCAGCAGACGCACATACAGTGAACAGTTCTTC; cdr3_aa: CASRRTYSEQFF
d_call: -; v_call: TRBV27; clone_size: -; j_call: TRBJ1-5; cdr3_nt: TGTGCCAGCAGTTTAAGCCCTCGCCTTCAGCCCCAGCATTTT; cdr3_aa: CASSLSPRLQPQHF
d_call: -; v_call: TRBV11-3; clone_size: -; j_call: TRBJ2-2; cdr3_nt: TGTGCCAGCATCCGTAGTCTGAACACCGGGGAGCTGTTTTTT; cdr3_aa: CASIRSLNTGELFF
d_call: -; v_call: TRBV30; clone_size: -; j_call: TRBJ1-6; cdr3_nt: TGTGCTCGGGGTCACCTAAATTCACCCCTCCACTTT; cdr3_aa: CARGHLNSPLHF
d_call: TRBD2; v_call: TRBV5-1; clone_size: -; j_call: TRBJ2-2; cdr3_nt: TGCGCCAGCAGCACCCCGGGACTAGCGGGGGCCCTGAACACCGGGGAGCTGTTTTTT; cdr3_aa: CASSTPGLAGALNTGELFF
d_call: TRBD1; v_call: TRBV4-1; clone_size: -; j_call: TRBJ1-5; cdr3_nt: TGCGCCAGCACCTCTAACCCCAGACAGGGGCGAATCGAGGATCAGCCCCAGCATTTT; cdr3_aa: CASTSNPRQGRIEDQPQHF
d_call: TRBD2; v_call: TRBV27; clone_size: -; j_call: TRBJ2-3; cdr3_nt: TGTGCCAGCAGTTTATCGGGACTAGCGGGAGCCGTTGAGCAGTATTTT; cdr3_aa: CASSLSGLAGAVEQYF
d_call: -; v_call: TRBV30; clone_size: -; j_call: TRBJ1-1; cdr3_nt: TGTGCCTGGAGCGACCAGGGGAACACTGAAGCTTTCTTT; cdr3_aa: CAWSDQGNTEAFF
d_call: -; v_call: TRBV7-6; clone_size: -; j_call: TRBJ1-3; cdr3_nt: TGTGCCAGCAGCAAGGGACTTACTAACTCTGGAAACACCATATATTTT; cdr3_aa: CASSKGLTNSGNTIYF
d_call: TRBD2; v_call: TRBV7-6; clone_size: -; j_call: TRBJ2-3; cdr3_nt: TGTGCCAGCAGCTTAGAGGGCGGGAGAGCATCCTATACGCAGTATTTT; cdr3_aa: CASSLEGGRASYTQYF
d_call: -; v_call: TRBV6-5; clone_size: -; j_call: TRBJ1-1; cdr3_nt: TGTGCCAGCAGCCCCGGGAGGGGAGGCACTGAAGCTTTCTTT; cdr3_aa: CASSPGRGGTEAFF
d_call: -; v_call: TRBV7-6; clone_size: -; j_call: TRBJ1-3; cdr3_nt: TGTGCCAGCAGCCCACAGGAGACAGTCTCTGGAAACACCATATATTTT; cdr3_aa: CASSPQETVSGNTIYF
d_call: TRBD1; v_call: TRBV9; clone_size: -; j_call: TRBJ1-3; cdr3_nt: TGTGCCAGCAGCGTCCCGGGACAGGGAGACAACACCATATATTTT; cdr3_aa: CASSVPGQGDNTIYF
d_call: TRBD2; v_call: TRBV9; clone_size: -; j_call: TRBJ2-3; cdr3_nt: TGTGCCAGCAGCCCGCTAGCGGGAGGAGGGACAGATACGCAGTATTTT; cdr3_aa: CASSPLAGGGTDTQYF
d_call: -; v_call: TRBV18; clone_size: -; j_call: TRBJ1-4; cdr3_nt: TGTGCCAGCTCACCCGGGGGGGGAGCAACTAATGAAAAACTGTTTTTT; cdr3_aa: CASSPGGGATNEKLFF
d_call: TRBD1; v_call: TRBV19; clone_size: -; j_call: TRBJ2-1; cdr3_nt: TGTGCCAGCAGGGGGCCGGCGGTTGAGCAGTTCTTC; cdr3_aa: CASRGPAVEQFF
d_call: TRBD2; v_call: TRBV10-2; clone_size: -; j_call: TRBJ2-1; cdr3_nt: TGCGCCAGCACCTTAGCGGGAGGGAATGAGCAGTTCTTC; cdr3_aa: CASTLAGGNEQFF
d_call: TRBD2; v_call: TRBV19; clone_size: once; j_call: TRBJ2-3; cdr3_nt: TGTGCCAGCGGGGAGCGCGGGGGGCCGACAGATACGCAGTATTTT; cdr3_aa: CASGERGGPTDTQYF
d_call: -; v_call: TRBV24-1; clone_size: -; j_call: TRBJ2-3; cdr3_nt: TGTGCCACCAGACCGCTGGGGGGAAAGACAGATACGCAGTATTTT; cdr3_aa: CATRPLGGKTDTQYF
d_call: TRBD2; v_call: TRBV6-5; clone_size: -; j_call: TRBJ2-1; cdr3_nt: TGTGCCAGCAGTTCTTTAGCGGGGGGGCTGGACAATGAGCAGTTCTTC; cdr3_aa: CASSSLAGGLDNEQFF